Presented here are 2 T cell receptor beta chains from one specimen sequenced in a study of vaccination and CD4 T cells after COVID-19. Sequencing of DNA taken from cultured CD4+ T cells relied on the Oncomine TCR Beta short-read assay. One entry per CDR3 protein, called by TCRdb with MiXCR from the PCR reads. The data hold several thousand distinct CDR3 sequences, with 30% to 40% observed a single time. No antigen has been assigned to these receptors. Stated treatment: roughly ten-day PBMC culture with coronavirus spike peptide pools or control peptides (ViraFEST assay). Unexposed donor CD4+ T cells predated the COVID-19 pandemic, collected 2011-2018. The sample was CD4+ T cells from blood, cultured in vitro. These receptors all stem from a human donor in good health.

The sample holds a few counts of this clonotype. This sequence joins TRBV10-1 and TRBJ2-1; D remains ambiguous. Germline CDR1 is WNHNN and CDR2 is SYGVQD (reference sequence). Trimming left V 0 bases short and J 7 bases short, with 13 bases between. This CDR3 spans 15 amino acids. The CDR3 nucleotides are TGCGCCAGCAGTGAGTCGTGGACCGGGTTGAATGAGCAGTTCTTC. Its protein is CASSESWTGLNEQFF.

This chain connects TRBV10-3 to TRBJ2-7, with a possible D match to TRBD2 (6 bases). The germline gives CDR1 ENHRY, CDR2 SYGVKD. The CDR3 extends over 13 amino acids. The germline V and J ends were trimmed by 8 bases and 6 bases, with 17 bases remaining between them. The CDR3 DNA reads as TGTGCCATCTCCGGACGGGAGCAATCCGAGCAGTACTTC. Protein: CAISGREQSEQYF.